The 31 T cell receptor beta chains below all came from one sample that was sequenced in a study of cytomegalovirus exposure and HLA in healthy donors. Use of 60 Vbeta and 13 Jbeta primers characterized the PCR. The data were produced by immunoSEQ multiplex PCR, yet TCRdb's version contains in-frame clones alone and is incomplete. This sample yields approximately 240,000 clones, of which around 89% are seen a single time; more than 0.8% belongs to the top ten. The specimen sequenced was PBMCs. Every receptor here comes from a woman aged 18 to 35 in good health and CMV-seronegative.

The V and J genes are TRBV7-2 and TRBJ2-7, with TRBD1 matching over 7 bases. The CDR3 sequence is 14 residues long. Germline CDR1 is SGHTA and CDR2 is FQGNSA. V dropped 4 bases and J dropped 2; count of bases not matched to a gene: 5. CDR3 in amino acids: CASSSDRVTYEQYF. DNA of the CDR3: TGTGCCAGCAGCTCAGACAGGGTAACCTACGAGCAGTACTTC.

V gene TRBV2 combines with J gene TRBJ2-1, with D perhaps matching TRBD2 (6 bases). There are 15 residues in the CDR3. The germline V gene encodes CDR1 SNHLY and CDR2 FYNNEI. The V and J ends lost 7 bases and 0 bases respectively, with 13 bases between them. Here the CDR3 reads CASTGELSSYNEQFF. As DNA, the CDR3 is TGTGCCAGCACGGGGGAACTCAGCTCCTACAATGAGCAGTTCTTC.

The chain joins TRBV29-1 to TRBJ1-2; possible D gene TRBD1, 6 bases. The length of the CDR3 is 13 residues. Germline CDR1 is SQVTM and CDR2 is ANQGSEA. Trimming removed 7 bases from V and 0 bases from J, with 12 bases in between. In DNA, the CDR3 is TGCAGCGCTCGGACAGAAGCTAACTATGGCTACACCTTC. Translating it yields CSARTEANYGYTF.

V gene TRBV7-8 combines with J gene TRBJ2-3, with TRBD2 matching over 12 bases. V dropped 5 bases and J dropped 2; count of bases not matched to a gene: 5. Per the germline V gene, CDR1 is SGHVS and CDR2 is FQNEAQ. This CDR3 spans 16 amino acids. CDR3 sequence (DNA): TGTGCCAGCAGCCCCTGGACTAGCGGGACCACAGATACGCAGTATTTT. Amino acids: CASSPWTSGTTDTQYF.

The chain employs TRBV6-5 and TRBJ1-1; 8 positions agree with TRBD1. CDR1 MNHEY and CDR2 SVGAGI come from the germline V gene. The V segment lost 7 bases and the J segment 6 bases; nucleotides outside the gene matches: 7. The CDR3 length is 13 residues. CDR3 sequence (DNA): TGTGCCAGCAACCAGGGGGCGCGGTCTGAAGCTTTCTTT. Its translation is CASNQGARSEAFF.

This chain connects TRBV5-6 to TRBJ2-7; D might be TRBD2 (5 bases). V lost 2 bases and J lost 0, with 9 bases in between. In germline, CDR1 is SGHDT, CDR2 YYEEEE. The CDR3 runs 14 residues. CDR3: CASSFPRDSYEQYF. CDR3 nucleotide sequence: TGTGCCAGCAGCTTCCCCCGGGACTCCTACGAGCAGTACTTC.

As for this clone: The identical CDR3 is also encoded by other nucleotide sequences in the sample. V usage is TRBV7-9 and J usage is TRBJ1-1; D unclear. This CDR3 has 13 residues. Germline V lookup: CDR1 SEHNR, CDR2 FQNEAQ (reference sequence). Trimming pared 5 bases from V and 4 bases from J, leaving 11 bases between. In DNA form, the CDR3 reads TGTGCCAGCAGCCCCGGCGGTGGCACTGAAGCTTTCTTT. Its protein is CASSPGGGTEAFF.

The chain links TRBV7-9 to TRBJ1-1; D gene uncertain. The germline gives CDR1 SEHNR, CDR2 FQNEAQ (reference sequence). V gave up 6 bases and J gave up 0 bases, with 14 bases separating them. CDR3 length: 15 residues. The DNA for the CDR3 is TGTGCCAGCAGACCCGACGAGGAACTGAACACTGAAGCTTTCTTT. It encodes CASRPDEELNTEAFF.

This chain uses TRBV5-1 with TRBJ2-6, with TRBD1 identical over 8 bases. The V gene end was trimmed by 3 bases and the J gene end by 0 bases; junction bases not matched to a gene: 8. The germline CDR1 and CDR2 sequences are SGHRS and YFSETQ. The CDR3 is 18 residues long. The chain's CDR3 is CASSSPRQGSSGANVLTF. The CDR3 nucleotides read TGCGCCAGCAGCTCTCCGAGACAGGGGTCCTCTGGGGCCAACGTCCTGACTTTC.

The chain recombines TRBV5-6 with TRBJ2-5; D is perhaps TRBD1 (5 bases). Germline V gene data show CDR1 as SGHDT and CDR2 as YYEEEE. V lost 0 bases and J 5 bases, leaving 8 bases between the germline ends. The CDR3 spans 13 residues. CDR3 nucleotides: TGTGCCAGCAGCTTGGGCAGGGCGGAGACCCAGTACTTC. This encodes CASSLGRAETQYF.

The CDR3 DNA reads TGTGCCAGTAGTATGTTTCAGGGCGGCGGTGGCTACACCTTC. This gives the protein CASSMFQGGGGYTF. This rearrangement joins TRBV19 to TRBJ1-2; D possibly corresponds to TRBD1 (5 bases). Germline V gene sequence: CDR1 LNHDA, CDR2 SQIVND (reference sequence). With 3 bases removed from V and 7 bases from J, the gap between germline ends came to 15 bases. CDR3 length: 14 amino acids.

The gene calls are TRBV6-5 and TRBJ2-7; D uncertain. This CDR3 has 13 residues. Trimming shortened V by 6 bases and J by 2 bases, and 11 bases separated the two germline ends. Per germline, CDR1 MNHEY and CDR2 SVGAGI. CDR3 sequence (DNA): TGTGCCAGCAGCCCCTCCACGGCCTACGAGCAGTACTTC. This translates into CASSPSTAYEQYF.

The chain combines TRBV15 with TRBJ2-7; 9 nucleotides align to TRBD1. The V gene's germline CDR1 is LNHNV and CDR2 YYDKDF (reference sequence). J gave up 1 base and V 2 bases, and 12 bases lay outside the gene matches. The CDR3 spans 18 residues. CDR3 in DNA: TGTGCCACCAGCAGAAAAGACCCAGGACAGGGGAAGTCCTACGAGCAGTACTTC. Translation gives CATSRKDPGQGKSYEQYF.

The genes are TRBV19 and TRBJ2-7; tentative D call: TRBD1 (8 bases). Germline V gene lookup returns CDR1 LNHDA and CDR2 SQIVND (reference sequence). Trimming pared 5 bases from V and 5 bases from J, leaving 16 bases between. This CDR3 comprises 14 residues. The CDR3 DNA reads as TGTGCCAGTAGTCCTCGGACAGGGAGGGACGAGCAGTACTTC. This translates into CASSPRTGRDEQYF.

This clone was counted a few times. The CDR3 region is CASRTVAGANVLTF. The CDR3 DNA is TGTGCCAGTAGGACTGTTGCTGGGGCCAACGTCCTGACTTTC. The chain is built from TRBV19 and TRBJ2-6, with D unresolved. Germline V gives CDR1 LNHDA, CDR2 SQIVND (reference sequence). The CDR3 spans 14 residues. Trimming removed 6 bases from V and 2 bases from J, with 8 bases in between. Full variable domain (missing parts from reference TRBV19 and TRBJ2-6): DGGITQSPKYLFRKEGQNVTLSCEQNLNHDAMYWYRQDPGQGLRLIYYSQIVNDFQKGDIAEGYSVSREKKESFPLTVTSAQKNPTAFYLCASRTVAGANVLTFGAGSRLTVL.

This CDR3 reads CASSRGTRGRPQHF. CDR3 bases: TGCGCCAGCAGCCGCGGTACTCGGGGGAGGCCCCAGCATTTT. The chain couples TRBV4-3 to TRBJ1-5; D is perhaps TRBD1 (5 bases). The V gene's germline CDR1 is LGHNA and CDR2 YSLEER. There are 14 residues in the CDR3. The germline V and J ends were trimmed by 4 bases and 9 bases, with 16 bases remaining between them.

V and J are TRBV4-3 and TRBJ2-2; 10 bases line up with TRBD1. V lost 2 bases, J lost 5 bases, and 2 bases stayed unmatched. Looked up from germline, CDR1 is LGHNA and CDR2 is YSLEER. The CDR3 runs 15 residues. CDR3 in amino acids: CASSQPGQGTGELFF. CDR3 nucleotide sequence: TGCGCCAGCAGCCAACCGGGACAGGGGACCGGGGAGCTGTTTTTT.

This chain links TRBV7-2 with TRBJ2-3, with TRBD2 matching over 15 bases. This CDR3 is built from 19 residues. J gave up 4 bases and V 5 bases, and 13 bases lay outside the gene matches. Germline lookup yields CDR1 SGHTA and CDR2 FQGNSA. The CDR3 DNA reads TGTGCCAGCAGCAAGAGGACTAGCGGGAGGGCCACTGGGGCAGATACGCAGTATTTT. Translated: CASSKRTSGRATGADTQYF.

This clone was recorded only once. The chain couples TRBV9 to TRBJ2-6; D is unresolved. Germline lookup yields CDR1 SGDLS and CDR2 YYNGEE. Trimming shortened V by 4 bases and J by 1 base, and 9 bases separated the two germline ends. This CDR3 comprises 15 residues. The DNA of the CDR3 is TGTGCCAGCAGCACCCGCTATTCTGGGGCCAACGTCCTGACTTTC. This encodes CASSTRYSGANVLTF.

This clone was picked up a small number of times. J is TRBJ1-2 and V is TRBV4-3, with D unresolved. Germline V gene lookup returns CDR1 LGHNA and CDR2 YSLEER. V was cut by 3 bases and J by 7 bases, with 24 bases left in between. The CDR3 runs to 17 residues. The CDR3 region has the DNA TGCGCCAGCAGCCAGCTAACCGGGAGCCCTGGATCGGGTGGCTACACCTTC. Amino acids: CASSQLTGSPGSGGYTF.

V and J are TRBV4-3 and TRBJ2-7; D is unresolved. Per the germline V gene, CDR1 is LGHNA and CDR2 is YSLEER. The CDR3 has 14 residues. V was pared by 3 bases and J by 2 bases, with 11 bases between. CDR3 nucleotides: TGCGCCAGCAGCCAGTTTTCTGGCACCTACGAGCAGTACTTC. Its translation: CASSQFSGTYEQYF.

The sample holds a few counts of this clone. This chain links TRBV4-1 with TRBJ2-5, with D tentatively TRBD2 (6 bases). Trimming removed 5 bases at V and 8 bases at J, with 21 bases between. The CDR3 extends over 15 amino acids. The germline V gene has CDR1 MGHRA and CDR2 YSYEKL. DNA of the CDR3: TGCGCCAGCAGCGGCCGTTTGGGAGGTGGCGACACCCAGTACTTC. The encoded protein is CASSGRLGGGDTQYF.

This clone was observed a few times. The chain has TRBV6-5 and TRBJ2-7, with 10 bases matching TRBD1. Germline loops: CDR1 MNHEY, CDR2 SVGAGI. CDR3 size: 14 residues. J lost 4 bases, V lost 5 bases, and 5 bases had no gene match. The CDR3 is CASSLDRGLYEQYF. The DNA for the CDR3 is TGTGCCAGCAGTCTGGACAGGGGGTTATACGAGCAGTACTTC.

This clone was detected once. The CDR3 region has the DNA TGTGCCAGCAGCTATAGCCCACAAGAGACCCAGTACTTC. Translated, it gives CASSYSPQETQYF. This rearrangement joins TRBV7-8 to TRBJ2-5, with D hard to call. CDR3 length: 13 amino acids. V was shortened by 4 bases and J by 2 bases, with 8 bases between the two germline ends. Germline V lookup: CDR1 SGHVS, CDR2 FQNEAQ.

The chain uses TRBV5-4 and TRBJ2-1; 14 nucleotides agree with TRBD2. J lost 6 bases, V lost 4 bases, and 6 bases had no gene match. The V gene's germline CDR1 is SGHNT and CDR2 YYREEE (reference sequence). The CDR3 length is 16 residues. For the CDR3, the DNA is TGTGCCAGCAGCCAGGGACTAGCGGGAGCCAGCAATGAGCAGTTCTTC. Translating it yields CASSQGLAGASNEQFF.

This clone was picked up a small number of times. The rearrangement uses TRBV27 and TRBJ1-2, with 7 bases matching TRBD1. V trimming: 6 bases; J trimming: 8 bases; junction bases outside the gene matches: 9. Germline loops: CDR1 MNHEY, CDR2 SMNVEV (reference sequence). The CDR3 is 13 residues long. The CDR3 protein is CASSLGQRKGYTF. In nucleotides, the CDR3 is TGTGCCAGCAGCCTGGGACAGAGAAAGGGCTACACCTTC.

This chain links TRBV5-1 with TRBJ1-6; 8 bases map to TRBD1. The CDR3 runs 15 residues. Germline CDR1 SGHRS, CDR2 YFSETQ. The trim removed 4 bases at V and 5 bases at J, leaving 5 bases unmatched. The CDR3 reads CASSAQGADNSPLHF. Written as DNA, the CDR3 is TGCGCCAGCAGCGCTCAGGGGGCGGATAATTCACCCCTCCACTTT. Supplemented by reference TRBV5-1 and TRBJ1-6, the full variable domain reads KAGVTQTPRYLIKTRGQQVTLSCSPISGHRSVSWYQQTPGQGLQFLFEYFSETQRNKGNFPGRFSGRQFSNSRSEMNVSTLELGDSALYLCASSAQGADNSPLHFGNGTRLTVT.

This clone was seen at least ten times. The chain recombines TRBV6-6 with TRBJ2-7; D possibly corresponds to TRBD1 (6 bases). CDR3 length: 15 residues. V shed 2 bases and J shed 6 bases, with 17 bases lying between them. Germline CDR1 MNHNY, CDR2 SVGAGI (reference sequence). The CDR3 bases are TGTGCCAGCAGTTACACGTCACAGGGTACGGGCGAGCAGTACTTC. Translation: CASSYTSQGTGEQYF.

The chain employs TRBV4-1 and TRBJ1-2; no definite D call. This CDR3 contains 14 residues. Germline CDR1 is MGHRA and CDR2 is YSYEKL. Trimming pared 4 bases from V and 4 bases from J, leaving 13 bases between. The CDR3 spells CASSPPGLLYGYTF. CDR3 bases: TGCGCCAGCAGCCCCCCCGGACTACTCTATGGCTACACCTTC.

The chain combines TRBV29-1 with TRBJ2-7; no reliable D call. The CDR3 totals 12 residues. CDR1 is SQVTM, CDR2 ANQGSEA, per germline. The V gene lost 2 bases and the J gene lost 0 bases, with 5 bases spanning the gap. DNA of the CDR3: TGCAGCGTTGAATCCCTCTCCTACGAGCAGTACTTC. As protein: CSVESLSYEQYF.

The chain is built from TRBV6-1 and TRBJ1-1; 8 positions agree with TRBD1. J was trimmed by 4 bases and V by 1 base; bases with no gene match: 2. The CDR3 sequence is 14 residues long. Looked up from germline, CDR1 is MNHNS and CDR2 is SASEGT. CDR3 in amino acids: CASSEDRGATEAFF. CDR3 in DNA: TGTGCCAGCAGTGAAGACAGGGGGGCCACTGAAGCTTTCTTT.